Listed below are T cell receptor beta chains from one sample, sequenced in a study of cytomegalovirus exposure and HLA in healthy donors. Libraries were prepared by immunoSEQ multiplex PCR; TCRdb keeps only in-frame clonotypes and omits some of them. The data show 30,000 to 40,000 clones, with around 40% seen just once and under 2% held by the top ten. Sequencing was done on a sample of PBMCs. These receptors came from a woman between 45 and 65 years old in good health and CMV-seronegative. Each CDR3 is given with its conserved first and last residue. Fields, in order: CDR3 protein, clone size, J gene, V gene. Size tells how often a clone was seen (once, few, many) or the class of an expanded clone, and some rows leave it out.

cdr3_aa: CASKGAEGIAETQYF; clone_size: few; j_call: TRBJ2-5; v_call: TRBV25-1
cdr3_aa: CASSYSGAKNTEAFF; clone_size: NA; j_call: TRBJ1-1; v_call: TRBV6-6
cdr3_aa: CASRRGSKTQYF; clone_size: few; j_call: TRBJ2-5; v_call: TRBV2
cdr3_aa: CASSESTAGANSPLHF; clone_size: NA; j_call: TRBJ1-6; v_call: TRBV10-1
cdr3_aa: CASSLETRPLHF; clone_size: few; j_call: TRBJ1-6; v_call: TRBV7-8
cdr3_aa: CASSGPGLARVNEQFF; clone_size: few; j_call: TRBJ2-1; v_call: TRBV7-8
cdr3_aa: CASSAAGEGYNEQFF; clone_size: few; j_call: TRBJ2-1; v_call: TRBV9
cdr3_aa: CASSPSRQFYNEQFF; clone_size: NA; j_call: TRBJ2-1; v_call: TRBV5-8
cdr3_aa: CASSLEGQAKNTEAFF; clone_size: few; j_call: TRBJ1-1; v_call: TRBV5-8
cdr3_aa: CASTWTGNYEQYF; clone_size: NA; j_call: TRBJ2-7; v_call: TRBV2
cdr3_aa: CASSFRVREPSCNNEQFF; clone_size: few; j_call: TRBJ2-1; v_call: TRBV10-1
cdr3_aa: CASSRTRETQYF; clone_size: NA; j_call: TRBJ2-5; v_call: TRBV7-2
cdr3_aa: CASKVPSGGELFF; clone_size: NA; j_call: TRBJ2-2; v_call: TRBV10-2
cdr3_aa: CARSERVHEQYF; clone_size: NA; j_call: TRBJ2-7; v_call: TRBV5-3
cdr3_aa: CASRGGDGANTGELFF; clone_size: NA; j_call: TRBJ2-2; v_call: TRBV7-9
cdr3_aa: CASSEAAHEQFF; clone_size: NA; j_call: TRBJ2-1; v_call: TRBV6-1
cdr3_aa: CASSLAGFSTDTQYF; clone_size: once; j_call: TRBJ2-3; v_call: TRBV11-2
cdr3_aa: CASSPGQGLQPQHF; clone_size: NA; j_call: TRBJ1-5; v_call: TRBV18
cdr3_aa: CASGEETQYF; clone_size: NA; j_call: TRBJ2-5; v_call: TRBV9
cdr3_aa: CAWSTGNLYGYTF; clone_size: few; j_call: TRBJ1-2; v_call: TRBV30
cdr3_aa: CASSHPPGGQETQYF; clone_size: few; j_call: TRBJ2-5; v_call: TRBV4-1
cdr3_aa: CASSPGWVQGEQFF; clone_size: NA; j_call: TRBJ2-1; v_call: TRBV5-1
cdr3_aa: CASSLLGIQPQHF; clone_size: NA; j_call: TRBJ1-5; v_call: TRBV28
cdr3_aa: CASSLGQAGAVTQYF; clone_size: few; j_call: TRBJ2-5; v_call: TRBV11-2
cdr3_aa: CASSGTSGFNEQFF; clone_size: NA; j_call: TRBJ2-1; v_call: TRBV4-1
cdr3_aa: CASNQGTSETQYF; clone_size: NA; j_call: TRBJ2-5; v_call: TRBV6-1
cdr3_aa: CASSQGRLSYEQYF; clone_size: once; j_call: TRBJ2-7; v_call: TRBV14
cdr3_aa: CASSAFIPSAGYGYTF; clone_size: NA; j_call: TRBJ1-2; v_call: TRBV5-4
cdr3_aa: CSVEETGRSGYTF; clone_size: NA; j_call: TRBJ1-2; v_call: TRBV29-1
cdr3_aa: CASSGRDSGADTQYF; clone_size: NA; j_call: TRBJ2-3; v_call: TRBV6-1
cdr3_aa: CASSSAGQGRETQYF; clone_size: NA; j_call: TRBJ2-5; v_call: TRBV5-1
cdr3_aa: CASSPGHANTEAFF; clone_size: once; j_call: TRBJ1-1; v_call: TRBV18
cdr3_aa: CASAPPAAPGGKNTQYF; clone_size: NA; j_call: TRBJ2-3; v_call: TRBV5-4
cdr3_aa: CASGSPPSGTYNEQFF; clone_size: NA; j_call: TRBJ2-1; v_call: TRBV12-5
cdr3_aa: CASSMGLAVLTYEQYF; clone_size: NA; j_call: TRBJ2-7; v_call: TRBV5-8
cdr3_aa: CASSRSGAGANVLTF; clone_size: NA; j_call: TRBJ2-6; v_call: TRBV7-2
cdr3_aa: CASSASLPGQGAGTQYF; clone_size: NA; j_call: TRBJ2-5; v_call: TRBV25-1
cdr3_aa: CASSIGASYEQYF; clone_size: NA; j_call: TRBJ2-7; v_call: TRBV2
cdr3_aa: CASSLWAGDYGYTF; clone_size: NA; j_call: TRBJ1-2; v_call: TRBV7-8
cdr3_aa: CASSYPRTGATGEQFF; clone_size: few; j_call: TRBJ2-1; v_call: TRBV6-5
cdr3_aa: CASSLTGGAGTEAFF; clone_size: few; j_call: TRBJ1-1; v_call: TRBV7-9
cdr3_aa: CASSLAGEQYF; clone_size: NA; j_call: TRBJ2-7; v_call: TRBV6-5
cdr3_aa: CAWTQSGQPQHF; clone_size: few; j_call: TRBJ1-5; v_call: TRBV30
cdr3_aa: CASRTGGPGGGYTF; clone_size: NA; j_call: TRBJ1-2; v_call: TRBV6-5
cdr3_aa: CASSLAGRVFREQYF; clone_size: few; j_call: TRBJ2-7; v_call: TRBV7-2
cdr3_aa: CASSYRGQGVGAFF; clone_size: NA; j_call: TRBJ1-1; v_call: TRBV6-5
cdr3_aa: CASSLVGSGRGGAEQFF; clone_size: NA; j_call: TRBJ2-1; v_call: TRBV5-1
cdr3_aa: CASSRDRGEKLFF; clone_size: NA; j_call: TRBJ1-4; v_call: TRBV27
cdr3_aa: CASSLESSGSGEQYF; clone_size: NA; j_call: TRBJ2-7; v_call: TRBV5-1
cdr3_aa: CASSLWGQGLYGYTF; clone_size: NA; j_call: TRBJ1-2; v_call: TRBV5-6
cdr3_aa: CASSEGGTGINGYTF; clone_size: NA; j_call: TRBJ1-2; v_call: TRBV5-1
cdr3_aa: CSVGQANTEAFF; clone_size: NA; j_call: TRBJ1-1; v_call: TRBV29-1
cdr3_aa: CAWRAQTTTEAFF; clone_size: few; j_call: TRBJ1-1; v_call: TRBV30